This T cell receptor (beta chain) was identified during a study of cytomegalovirus exposure and HLA in healthy donors. The overall study: Sequencing of 150 million to 200 million T cells in an earlier analysis found 95 million to 120 million unique TCR beta sequences. Study observations and caveats: Association of a missense DCLRE1C variant with TCR beta V- and J-gene trimming was reported in a later analysis. The authors excluded some V segments, including TRBV6-2 and TRBV6-3, as indistinguishable. The study designated 150 or so TCR beta chains cytomegalovirus-associated.

The germline V gene encodes CDR1 SGHRS and CDR2 YFSETQ. The CDR3 spans 17 residues. Unmatched junction bases numbered 7, after V lost 7 bases and J lost 0 bases. Details on this clone: The target antigen is unknown.

PCR involved 60 Vbeta and 13 Jbeta primers. TCRdb keeps only in-frame clones here, not all; method: immunoSEQ multiplex PCR. The sample has 150,000 to 200,000 clones. Sequences were obtained from PBMCs. The V gene is TRBV5-1, the J gene TRBJ2-6; 10 bases map to TRBD1. The clonotype was recovered from a woman aged 60-70 years in good health and CMV-seronegative. The CDR3 DNA is TGCGCCAGCGACCCGGGACAGGGGATCTCTGGGGCCAACGTCCTGACTTTC. Protein sequence: CASDPGQGISGANVLTF.